Detailed here is one T cell receptor (beta chain). CDR3 length equals 17 residues. CDR1 and CDR2 from the germline V gene are MNHEY and SMNVEV (reference sequence). V shed 1 base and J 0 bases; nucleotides not matched to a gene: 4. TCRdb's table, derived via immunoSEQ multiplex PCR, lists solely in-frame clones and lacks some. The profile shows roughly 190,000 clones, roughly 84% of them singletons. This entry is derived from a study of blood T cell repertoires in COVID-19. Those enrolled, adults aged roughly 18 to 100 years, came from about two dozen US areas. Cohort assignment relied on participant-reported clinical history.

Sequenced sample: PBMCs or T cells enriched from blood (not recorded which). The J gene is TRBJ1-5, the V gene TRBV27; TRBD1 matches at 9 bases. The clonotype originates from a woman younger than 45 who had recovered from COVID-19. CDR3: CASSLLRQGGSNQPQHF. CDR3 nucleotides: TGTGCCAGCAGTTTATTGAGACAGGGGGGTAGCAATCAGCCCCAGCATTTT.